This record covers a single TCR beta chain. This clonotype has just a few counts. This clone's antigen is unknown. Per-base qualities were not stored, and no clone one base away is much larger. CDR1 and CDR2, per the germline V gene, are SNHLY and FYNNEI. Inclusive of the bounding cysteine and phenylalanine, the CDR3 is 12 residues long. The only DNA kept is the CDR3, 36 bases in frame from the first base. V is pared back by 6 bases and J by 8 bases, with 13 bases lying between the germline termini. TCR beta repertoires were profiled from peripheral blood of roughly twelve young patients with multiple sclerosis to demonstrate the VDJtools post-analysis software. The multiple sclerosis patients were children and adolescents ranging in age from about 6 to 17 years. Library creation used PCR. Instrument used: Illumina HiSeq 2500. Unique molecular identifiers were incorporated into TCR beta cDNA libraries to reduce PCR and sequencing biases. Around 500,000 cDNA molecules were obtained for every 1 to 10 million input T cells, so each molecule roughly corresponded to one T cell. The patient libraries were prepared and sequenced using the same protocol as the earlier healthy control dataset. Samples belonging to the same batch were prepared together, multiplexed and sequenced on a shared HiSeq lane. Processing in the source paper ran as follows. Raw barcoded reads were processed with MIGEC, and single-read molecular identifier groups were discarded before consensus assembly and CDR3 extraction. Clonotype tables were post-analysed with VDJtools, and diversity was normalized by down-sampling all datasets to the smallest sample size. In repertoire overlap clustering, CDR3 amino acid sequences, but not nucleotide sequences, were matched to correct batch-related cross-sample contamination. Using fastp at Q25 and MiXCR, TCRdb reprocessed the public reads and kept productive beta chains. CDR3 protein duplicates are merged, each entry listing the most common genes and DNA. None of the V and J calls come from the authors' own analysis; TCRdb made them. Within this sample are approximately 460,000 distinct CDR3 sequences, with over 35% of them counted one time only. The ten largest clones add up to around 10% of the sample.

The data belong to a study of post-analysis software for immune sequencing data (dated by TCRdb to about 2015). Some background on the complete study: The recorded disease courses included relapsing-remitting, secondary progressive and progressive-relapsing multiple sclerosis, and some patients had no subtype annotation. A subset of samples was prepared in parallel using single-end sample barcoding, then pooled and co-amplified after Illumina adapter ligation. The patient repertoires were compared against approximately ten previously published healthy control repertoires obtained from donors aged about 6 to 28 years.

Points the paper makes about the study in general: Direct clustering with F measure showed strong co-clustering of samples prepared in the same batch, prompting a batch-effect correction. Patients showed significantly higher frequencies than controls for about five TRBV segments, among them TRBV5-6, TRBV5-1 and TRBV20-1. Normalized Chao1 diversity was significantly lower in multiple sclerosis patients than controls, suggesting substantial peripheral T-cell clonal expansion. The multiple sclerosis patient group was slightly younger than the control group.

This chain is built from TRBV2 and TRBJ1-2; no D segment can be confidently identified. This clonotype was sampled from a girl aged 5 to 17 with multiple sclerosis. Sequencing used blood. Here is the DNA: TGTGCCAGCAGCTCCCTAGTAAGCGGCTACACCTTC. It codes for CASSSLVSGYTF.